This T cell receptor (beta chain) was sequenced during a study of T cells in tuberculosis (dated by TCRdb to the late 2010s). Some background on the complete study: In the study, CD1B tetramers and high-throughput TCR immunosequencing were combined to characterize T cells specific for the mycobacterial lipid antigen glucose monomycolate (GMM). With 10 to 11 people per group, a South African clinical cohort compared IGRA-negative adolescents, IGRA-positive adolescents with latent tuberculosis, and adults with active tuberculosis. PBMC from patients with active tuberculosis were archived either before the start of standard anti-tuberculosis treatment or within 7 days of starting that treatment. On the study overall, not on this receptor specifically: Using GEM motif frequencies, a classifier achieved approximately 75% accuracy, whereas a classifier built on the diverse GMM-specific repertoire got to under 90% accuracy (AUROC 0.75 to 0.9). Smaller NN-distances were partly driven by shorter CDR3-alpha lengths in active tuberculosis patients, and statistical significance was not reached for the TCR-beta difference. Clinical samples were chosen by availability of cryopreserved specimens, and active tuberculosis cases were adults while controls were adolescents. Smaller mean NN-distances to GMM-specific TCRs were observed in active tuberculosis TCR-alpha repertoires than in IGRA-negative controls, suggesting clonal expansion of GMM-specific TCRs.

TCR libraries were generated with the immunoSEQ multiplex PCR assay, using TCR-beta and/or TCR-alpha/delta assays for each sample. The Illumina high-throughput platform was used to sequence the amplified TCR libraries. As for how the authors treated the data: Clustering and dimensionality reduction relied on pairwise TCRdist distances among GMM-specific receptors from T cells that were either sorted ex vivo or expanded in vitro. The score assigned to each clinical repertoire was mean NN-distance, meaning the average TCRdist to the nearest 10% of tetramer-positive reference sequences. GEM TCR motif frequency was calculated as the fraction of unique TCRs that matched known GEM sequences by V/J usage and CDR3 length. Active tuberculosis was classified by linear discriminant analysis with leave-one-out cross-validation, implemented in scikit-learn. TCRdb provides this immuneACCESS table in a form limited to in-frame rearrangements. Some clones are lacking; in checked studies, under half of them reflect an unresolved V gene, and why the rest are absent is not known. V, J and clone size were drawn from that table, and D and trimming were deduced from the DNA. The sample table records 30,000 to 35,000 clones; roughly 90% of these occur just once. About 2.4% of the sample goes to the ten largest clones.

This specimen's time point label, per the study, means: new active TB diagnosis, blood taken before or within 7 days of starting treatment. Active tuberculosis patients were HIV-seronegative South African adults aged 18 years or older with a new diagnosis. Confirmation of active tuberculosis was based on positive sputum smear microscopy and/or a positive M. tuberculosis culture. Immunosequencing of unsorted cryopreserved PBMC covered, on average, about 91,000 T cells per clinical donor. A single count supports this clone. Which antigen it targets is not known. Nothing much larger sits one base from this clone, and base qualities are not available. CDR1 is given as SGHTA and CDR2 as FQGNSA, both from the germline V gene. Compared with germline, V lacks 1 base and J lacks 5 bases; bases without a gene match: 7. The CDR3 contains 18 residues, cysteine and phenylalanine counted. Only the CDR3 portion is preserved as DNA: 54 bases, with reading frame beginning at the first base.

This receptor was obtained from an adult with tuberculosis. The V and J genes are TRBV7-2 and TRBJ2-3; 15 central nucleotides agree with TRBD2. The source was PBMCs, collected at tuberculosis diagnosis. The CDR3 has the sequence CASSLVRTSGGAGDTQYF. The nucleotides are TGTGCCAGCAGCTTAGTCCGGACTAGCGGGGGGGCGGGAGATACGCAGTATTTT.